Listed below are T cell receptor beta chains from one sample, sequenced in a study of beta chain features in type 1 diabetes. Produced via immunoSEQ multiplex PCR; TCRdb's table is partial and in-frame only. This sample yields around 280,000 clones, of which 15% are seen a single time; roughly 0.015% belongs to the top ten. The sample comprised naive CD4+ T cells from blood. The receptors derive from a man between 18 and 29 years old with type 1 diabetes. The CDR3 runs from the conserved cysteine through the conserved F or W. The D gene is left open where the match is weak. Size values are once, few and many counts, or a class for expanded clones, and some rows have none.

>TRBD2|few|TRBJ2-3|TRBV11-2
TGTGCCAGCAGCCCCATTCGGGGGGGGAGCACAGATACGCAGTATTTT
CASSPIRGGSTDTQYF
>TRBD2|NA|TRBJ2-7|TRBV5-1
TGCGCCAGCAGCTTGGGGCCTAGCGGGAGCTACGAGCAGTACTTC
CASSLGPSGSYEQYF
>NA|NA|TRBJ1-6|TRBV7-2
TGTGCCAGCAGCTCGGACAGCTCCTATAATTCACCCCTCCACTTT
CASSSDSSYNSPLHF
>NA|NA|TRBJ2-2|TRBV5-4
TGTGCCAGCAGCTTGGGGGACACTTACACCGGGGAGCTGTTTTTT
CASSLGDTYTGELFF
>NA|few|TRBJ2-3|TRBV30
TGTGCCTGGCCGGGAGGCACAGATACGCAGTATTTT
CAWPGGTDTQYF
>NA|few|TRBJ2-7|TRBV28
TGTGCCAGCAGTTCCGGGGTCCGGGACTCCTACGAGCAGTACTTC
CASSSGVRDSYEQYF
>NA|once|TRBJ2-5|TRBV11-2
TGTGCCAGCAGCCCCAGGTCCCGACGGGAGACCCAGTACTTC
CASSPRSRRETQYF
>NA|NA|TRBJ2-1|TRBV19
TGTGCCAGTAGTCCTCCCCGCCAGGGGAGCTCCTACAATGAGCAGTTCTTC
CASSPPRQGSSYNEQFF
>TRBD2|few|TRBJ2-2|TRBV6-5
TGTGCCAGCAGTTACTTAGCGGGAGCTGGCGGGGAGCTGTTTTTT
CASSYLAGAGGELFF
>TRBD1|NA|TRBJ1-5|TRBV2
TGTGCCAGCAGCCGGGACAGGGATAGGGGCAATCAGCCCCAGCATTTT
CASSRDRDRGNQPQHF
>TRBD2|few|TRBJ2-3|TRBV5-4
TGTGCCAGCAGCCCAAAGAGGACTAGCGGGGGACACACAGATACGCAGTATTTT
CASSPKRTSGGHTDTQYF
>NA|few|TRBJ1-2|TRBV19
TGTGCCAGTCTACCGAGTGGGGGCGCTTATGGCTACACCTTC
CASLPSGGAYGYTF
>NA|few|TRBJ2-6|TRBV19
TGTGCCAGTAGTATATCTGGACTACTAATCTCTGGGGCCAACGTCCTGACTTTC
CASSISGLLISGANVLTF
>TRBD2|few|TRBJ2-7|TRBV6-6
TGTGCCAGCAGCCTAGCGGGGACCTACGAGCAGTACTTC
CASSLAGTYEQYF
>NA|few|TRBJ1-2|TRBV30
TGTGCCGAAACACAGGGCCTAAGTGACTACACCTTC
CAETQGLSDYTF
>NA|NA|TRBJ1-6|TRBV7-9
TGTGCCAGCAGCTTACAGGGGCCCTCACCCCTCCACTTT
CASSLQGPSPLHF
>NA|few|TRBJ2-7|TRBV7-8
TGTGCCAGCAGCTTAGACCGGGTGTTAAGCTACGAGCAGTACTTC
CASSLDRVLSYEQYF
>TRBD1|few|TRBJ1-5|TRBV7-9
TGTGCCAGCAGCTCAGACAGGGCGGTTGGTAGCAATCAGCCCCAGCATTTT
CASSSDRAVGSNQPQHF
>TRBD1|few|TRBJ1-2|TRBV19
TGTGCCAGTAGATGGGAGGGACAGGCGCGTAGTGGCTACACCTTC
CASRWEGQARSGYTF
>NA|few|TRBJ2-5|TRBV29-1
TGCAGCGTTTTAAGGGGAGAGACCCAGTACTTC
CSVLRGETQYF
>TRBD1|few|TRBJ1-2|TRBV5-1
TGCGCCAGCAGCACCGGACAGGGGGCAGTTGGGTATGGCTACACCTTC
CASSTGQGAVGYGYTF
>NA|few|TRBJ2-3|TRBV19
TGTGCCAGTAGTGTCTCACAGGGTAGCGCAGATACGCAGTATTTT
CASSVSQGSADTQYF
>NA|few|TRBJ2-3|TRBV4-3
TGCGCCAGCAGCCGGGCAGGGTTCACAGATACGCAGTATTTT
CASSRAGFTDTQYF
>NA|NA|TRBJ2-1|TRBV11-3
TGTGCCAGCAGCTTCAGTTACGCTCAGTTCTTC
CASSFSYAQFF
>NA|NA|TRBJ1-1|TRBV7-2
TGTGCCAGCAGCTCTTCAGGGTACAACACTGAAGCTTTCTTT
CASSSSGYNTEAFF
>TRBD1|few|TRBJ2-7|TRBV5-1
TGCGCCAGCAGCCAGGCTCAGGGGGCGGGGTACGAGCAGTACTTC
CASSQAQGAGYEQYF
>NA|NA|TRBJ2-3|TRBV6-5
TGTGCCAGCAGTAAAGGGGCTTCGACAGATACGCAGTATTTT
CASSKGASTDTQYF
>NA|NA|TRBJ2-3|TRBV5-1
TGCGCCAGCAGCCAGCTGGACTTCCCAGATACGCAGTATTTT
CASSQLDFPDTQYF
>NA|NA|TRBJ2-1|TRBV2
TGTGCCTGGGGCGGTAGGTTCAATGAGCAGTTCTTC
CAWGGRFNEQFF
>TRBD2|many|TRBJ2-3|TRBV29-1
TGCAGCGTTACGCGGCGGGGGGCCTTCACGCAGTATTTT
CSVTRRGAFTQYF
>TRBD1|NA|TRBJ2-4|TRBV19
TGTGCCAGTAGTAGGGGGACAGGTCAAAACATTCAGTACTTC
CASSRGTGQNIQYF
>TRBD1|few|TRBJ2-1|TRBV7-9
TGTGCCAGCAAGAGTCCAGGGGGCGACAATGAGCAGTTCTTC
CASKSPGGDNEQFF
>NA|NA|TRBJ2-7|TRBV5-6
TGTGCCAGCAGAAATCGGGAGGAGCAGTACTTC
CASRNREEQYF
>TRBD2|few|TRBJ2-3|TRBV15
TGTGCCACCAGCGATTGGCGGGGGAGCACAGATACGCAGTATTTT
CATSDWRGSTDTQYF
>TRBD2|NA|TRBJ2-3|TRBV7-2
TGTGCCAGCAGCCGAGGACTAGCGGAGTTCACAGATACGCAGTATTTT
CASSRGLAEFTDTQYF
>TRBD2|NA|TRBJ2-3|TRBV6-1
TGTGCCAGCAGCAGGGAGGGCACGCAGTATTTT
CASSREGTQYF
>TRBD1|NA|TRBJ2-5|TRBV18
TGTGCCAGCTCAACAGAACAGGGGGTTCAAGAGACCCAGTACTTC
CASSTEQGVQETQYF
>NA|NA|TRBJ2-2|TRBV30
TGTGCCTGGAGTGTACGAGGGAACACCGGGGAGCTGTTTTTT
CAWSVRGNTGELFF
>NA|NA|TRBJ2-5|TRBV25-1
TGTGCCAGCAGTGTGGCAGGCACAGGGACCCAGTACTTC
CASSVAGTGTQYF
>NA|few|TRBJ2-7|TRBV19
TGTGCCAGTAGTATGGGACTCATCTACGAGCAGTACTTC
CASSMGLIYEQYF
>NA|NA|TRBJ2-1|TRBV7-7
TGTGCCAGCAGCTTAGGGCCAGACAATGAGCAGTTCTTC
CASSLGPDNEQFF
>NA|few|TRBJ2-5|TRBV6-5
TGTGCCAGCAGTTGGCCATTTGAGACCCAGTACTTC
CASSWPFETQYF